This TCR beta chain was retrieved from a study of T-cell reconstitution after alpha-beta-depleted transplantation in children. This clonotype was observed a few times. Its specificity is not known. General study results and limits: After transplant, at about two months, alpha-beta T cells were reportedly derived from several hundred expanded graft clones. Diversity of TCRbeta at day 60 was high in some patients, arising from surviving recipient T cells and thymic progenitors.

For TCRbeta, the library was prepared with unique molecular identifiers. TCRdb reprocessed the PCR reads via MiXCR and lists one record per CDR3 protein. Altogether 98,000 or so distinct CDR3 sequences are present, under 25% being singletons, with the ten largest covering around 21%. CDR1 is SGHNT and CDR2 is YYREEE in the germline V gene (reference sequence). V was shortened by 5 bases and J by 2 bases, with 13 bases between the two germline ends. This CDR3 is 15 amino acids long. The specimen comprised PBMCs, sampled before TCRalphabeta/CD19-depleted stem cell transplant. The receptor was isolated from a boy aged 2 to 10 with acute lymphoblastic leukemia, due to receive a stem cell transplant. V is TRBV5-4 and J is TRBJ2-2; the D gene could be TRBD1 or TRBD2 (5 bases each). The CDR3 region is CASRRGAVNTGELFF. CDR3 nucleotides: TGTGCCAGCAGGAGGGGAGCGGTTAACACCGGGGAGCTGTTTTTT. The full variable domain, completed using reference TRBV5-4 and TRBJ2-2, is ETGVTQSPTHLIKTRGQQVTLRCSSQSGHNTVSWYQQALGQGPQFIFQYYREEENGRGNFPPRFSGLQFPNYSSELNVNALELDDSALYLCASRRGAVNTGELFFGEGSRLTVL.